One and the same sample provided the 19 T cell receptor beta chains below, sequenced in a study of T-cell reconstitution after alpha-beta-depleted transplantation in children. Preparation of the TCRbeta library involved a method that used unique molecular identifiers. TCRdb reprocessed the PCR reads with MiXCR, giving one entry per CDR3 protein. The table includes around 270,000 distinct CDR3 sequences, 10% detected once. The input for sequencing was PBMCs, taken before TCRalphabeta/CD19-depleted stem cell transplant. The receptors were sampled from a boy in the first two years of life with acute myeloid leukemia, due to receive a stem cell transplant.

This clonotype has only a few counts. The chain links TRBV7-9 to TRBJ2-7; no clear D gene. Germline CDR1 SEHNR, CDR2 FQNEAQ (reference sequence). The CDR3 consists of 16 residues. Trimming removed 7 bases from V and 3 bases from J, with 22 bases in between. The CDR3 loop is CASTPLSANTDYEQYF. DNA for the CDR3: TGTGCCAGCACCCCCCTTTCCGCAAACACCGACTACGAGCAGTACTTC.

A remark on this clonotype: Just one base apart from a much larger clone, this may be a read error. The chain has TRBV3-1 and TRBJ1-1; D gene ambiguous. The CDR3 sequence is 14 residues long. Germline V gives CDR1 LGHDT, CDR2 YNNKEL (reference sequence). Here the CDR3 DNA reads TGTGCCAGCAGCCAAGAAGGTTTCAACACTGACGCTTTCTTT. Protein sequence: CASSQEGFNTDAFF.

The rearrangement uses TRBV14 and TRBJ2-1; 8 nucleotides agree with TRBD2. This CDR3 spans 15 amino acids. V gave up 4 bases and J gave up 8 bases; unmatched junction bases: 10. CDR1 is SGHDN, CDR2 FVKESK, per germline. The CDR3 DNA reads TGTGCCAGCAGCCGATTGACGGGGGGGCTCGATGAGCAGTTCTTC. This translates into CASSRLTGGLDEQFF.

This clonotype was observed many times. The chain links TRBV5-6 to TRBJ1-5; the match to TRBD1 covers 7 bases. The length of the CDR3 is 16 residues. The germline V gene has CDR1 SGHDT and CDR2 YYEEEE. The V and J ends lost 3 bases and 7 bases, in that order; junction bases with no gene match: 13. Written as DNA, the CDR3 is TGTGCCAGCAGCTCCCAAGGGGGCATACCAGGACAGCCCCAGCATTTT. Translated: CASSSQGGIPGQPQHF.

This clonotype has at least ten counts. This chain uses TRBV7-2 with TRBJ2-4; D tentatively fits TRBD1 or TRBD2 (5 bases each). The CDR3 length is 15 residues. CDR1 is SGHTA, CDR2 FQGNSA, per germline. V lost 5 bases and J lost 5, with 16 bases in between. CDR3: CASSRQVVGENIQYF. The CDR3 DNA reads TGTGCCAGCAGCAGGCAGGTAGTGGGGGAAAACATTCAGTACTTC.

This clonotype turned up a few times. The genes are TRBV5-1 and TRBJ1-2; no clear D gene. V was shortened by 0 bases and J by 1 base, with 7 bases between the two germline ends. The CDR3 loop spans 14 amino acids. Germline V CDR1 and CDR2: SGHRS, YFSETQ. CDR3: CASSLVTGNYGYTF. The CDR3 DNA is TGCGCCAGCAGCTTGGTGACCGGTAACTATGGCTACACCTTC.

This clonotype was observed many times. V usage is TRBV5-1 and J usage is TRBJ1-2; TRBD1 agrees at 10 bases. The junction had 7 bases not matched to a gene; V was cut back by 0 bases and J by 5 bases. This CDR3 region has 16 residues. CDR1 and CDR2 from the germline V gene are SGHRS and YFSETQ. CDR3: CASSLDPGTGAYGYTF. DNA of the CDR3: TGCGCCAGCAGCTTGGATCCCGGGACAGGGGCGTATGGCTACACCTTC.

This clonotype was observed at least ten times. CDR3 bases: TGTGCCAGCAGTCCCCCAGGTGACTCCTACGAGCAGTACTTC. Translation: CASSPPGDSYEQYF. This sequence joins TRBV28 and TRBJ2-7; D is unclear. This CDR3 is 14 amino acids long. V was cut by 5 bases and J by 0 bases, with 11 bases left in between. Germline V CDR1 and CDR2: MDHEN, SYDVKM.

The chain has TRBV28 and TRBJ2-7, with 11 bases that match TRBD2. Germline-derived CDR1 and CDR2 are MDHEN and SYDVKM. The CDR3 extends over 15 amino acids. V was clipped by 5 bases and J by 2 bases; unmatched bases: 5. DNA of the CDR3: TGTGCCAGCAGTCTACTAGCGGGAGCCACCTACGAGCAGTACTTC. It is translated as CASSLLAGATYEQYF.

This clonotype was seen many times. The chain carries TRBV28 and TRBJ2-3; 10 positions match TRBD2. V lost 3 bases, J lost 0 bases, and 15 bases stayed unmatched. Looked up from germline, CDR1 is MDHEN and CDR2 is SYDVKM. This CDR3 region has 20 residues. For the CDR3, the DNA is TGTGCCAGCAGTTTGTTACTAGCGGGAAGGCCCTTCTTTAGCACAGATACGCAGTATTTT. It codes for CASSLLLAGRPFFSTDTQYF.

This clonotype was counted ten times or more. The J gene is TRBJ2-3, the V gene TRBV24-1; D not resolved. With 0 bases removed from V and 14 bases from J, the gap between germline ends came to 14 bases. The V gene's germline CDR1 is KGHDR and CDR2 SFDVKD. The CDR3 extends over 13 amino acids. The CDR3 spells CATSDLRPEVVYF. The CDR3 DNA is TGTGCCACCAGTGATTTGCGGCCCGAAGTCGTGTATTTT.

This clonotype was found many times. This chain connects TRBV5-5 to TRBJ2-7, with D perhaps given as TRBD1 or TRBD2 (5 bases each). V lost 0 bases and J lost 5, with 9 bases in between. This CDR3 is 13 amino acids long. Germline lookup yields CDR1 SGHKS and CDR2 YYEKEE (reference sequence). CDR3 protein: CASSLDVGDEQYF. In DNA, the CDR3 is TGTGCCAGCAGCTTGGATGTGGGGGACGAGCAGTACTTC.

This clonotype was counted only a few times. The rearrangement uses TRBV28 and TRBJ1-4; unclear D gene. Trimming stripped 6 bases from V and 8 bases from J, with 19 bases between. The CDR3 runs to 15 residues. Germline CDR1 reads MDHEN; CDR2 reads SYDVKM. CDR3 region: CASSYPEEGGEKLFF. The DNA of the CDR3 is TGTGCCAGCAGCTACCCCGAGGAGGGAGGCGAAAAACTGTTTTTT.

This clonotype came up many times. The CDR3 reads CASSLSPLAGYEQYF. As DNA, the CDR3 is TGTGCCAGCAGCTTATCCCCACTAGCGGGCTACGAGCAGTACTTC. The V call is TRBV7-9, the J call TRBJ2-7; 9 bases map to TRBD2. V gave up 2 bases and J gave up 3 bases; unmatched junction bases: 5. This CDR3 has 15 amino acids. The germline V gene has CDR1 SEHNR and CDR2 FQNEAQ (reference sequence).

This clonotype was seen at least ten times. CDR3 amino acids: CASSRGLAGAPYTNEQFF. The CDR3 nucleotides are TGTGCCAGCAGCCGGGGACTAGCGGGGGCTCCCTACACGAATGAGCAGTTCTTC. This chain joins TRBV28 and TRBJ2-1; 14 bases align to TRBD2. The germline V gene has CDR1 MDHEN and CDR2 SYDVKM. The CDR3 is 18 residues long. V shed 6 bases, J shed 7 bases, and the junction held 14 bases outside the gene matches.

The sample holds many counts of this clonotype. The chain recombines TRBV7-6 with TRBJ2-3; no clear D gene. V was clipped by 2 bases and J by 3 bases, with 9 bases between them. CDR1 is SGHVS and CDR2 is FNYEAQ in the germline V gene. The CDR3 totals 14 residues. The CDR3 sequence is CASSLSLGTDTQYF. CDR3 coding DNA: TGTGCCAGCAGCTTAAGCCTGGGGACAGATACGCAGTATTTT.

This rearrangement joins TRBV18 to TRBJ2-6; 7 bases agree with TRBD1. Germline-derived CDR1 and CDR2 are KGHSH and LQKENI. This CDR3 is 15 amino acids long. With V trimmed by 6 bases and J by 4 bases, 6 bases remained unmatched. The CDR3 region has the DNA TGTGCCAGCTCTCCCCAGGGGGTCGGGGCCAACGTCCTGACTTTC. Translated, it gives CASSPQGVGANVLTF.

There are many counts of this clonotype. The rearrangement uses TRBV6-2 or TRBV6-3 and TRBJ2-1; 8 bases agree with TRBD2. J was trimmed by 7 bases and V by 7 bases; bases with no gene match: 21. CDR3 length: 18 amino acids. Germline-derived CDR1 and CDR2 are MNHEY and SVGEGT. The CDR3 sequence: CASTGTPTLAGIRNEQFF. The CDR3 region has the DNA TGTGCCAGCACCGGGACACCCACTCTAGCGGGTATTAGGAATGAGCAGTTCTTC.

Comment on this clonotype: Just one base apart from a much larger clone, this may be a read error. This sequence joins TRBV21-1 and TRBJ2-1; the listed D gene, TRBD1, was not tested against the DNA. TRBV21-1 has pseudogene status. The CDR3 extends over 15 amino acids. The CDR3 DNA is TGTGCCAGCAGCAAGGGAGAGGGGTTCTACAATGAGCAGCTCTTC. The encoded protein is CASSKGEGFYNEQLF.